Following are 9 T cell receptor beta chains from one sample sequenced in a study of post-analysis software for immune sequencing data. Researchers reported that TCR beta cDNA libraries carried unique molecular identifiers. A single record per CDR3 protein comes from TCRdb applying MiXCR to the PCR reads. This sample carries approximately 630,000 distinct CDR3 sequences, 55% to 60% of them seen once, and the ten largest clones take about 11%. Antigens of these TCRs are unknown. Study outcomes and limitations: The five TRBV segments detected at higher frequency in patients than in controls included TRBV5-6, TRBV5-1 and TRBV20-1.

The specimen sequenced was blood. All receptors come from a girl aged 2 to 9 with multiple sclerosis.

The rearrangement joins TRBV7-9 to TRBJ1-2, with 9 bases fitting TRBD1. Germline loops: CDR1 SEHNR, CDR2 FQNEAQ (reference sequence). CDR3 length: 16 amino acids. Germline trimming cut 2 bases from V and 3 bases from J; bases unmatched to any gene: 7. CDR3 DNA: TGTGCCAGCAGCTTAACAGGGGGCTCGCCCTACTATGGCTACACCTTC. It yields the protein CASSLTGGSPYYGYTF.

DNA for the CDR3: TGCAGCGTTGGAGTGGGGCCAGGGGATGGCTACACCTTC. Translated: CSVGVGPGDGYTF. This chain uses TRBV29-1 with TRBJ1-2, with a tentative D call TRBD1 (6 bases). V was pared by 4 bases and J by 6 bases, with 15 bases between. The germline V gene has CDR1 SQVTM and CDR2 ANQGSEA. CDR3 length: 13 residues.

The V and J genes are TRBV18 and TRBJ2-5; 7 positions match TRBD2. The CDR3 contains 15 residues. Germline V gives CDR1 KGHSH, CDR2 LQKENI. J was trimmed by 4 bases and V by 5 bases; bases with no gene match: 10. The CDR3 loop is CASSVKTSIAETQYF. The CDR3 bases are TGTGCCAGCTCAGTAAAGACTAGCATCGCAGAGACCCAGTACTTC. Supplemented by reference TRBV18 and TRBJ2-5, the full variable domain reads NAGVMQNPRHLVRRRGQEARLRCSPMKGHSHVYWYRQLPEEGLKFMVYLQKENIIDESGMPKERFSAEFPKEGPSILRIQQVVRGDSAAYFCASSVKTSIAETQYFGPGTRLLVL.

The chain combines TRBV12-3 or TRBV12-4 with TRBJ1-1; tentative D call: TRBD1 (6 bases). V dropped 5 bases and J dropped 4 bases, with 17 bases sitting between them. CDR3 size: 15 residues. The chain's CDR3 is CASSKPTGRFTEAFF. DNA of the CDR3: TGTGCCAGCAGTAAACCTACAGGGAGGTTCACTGAAGCTTTCTTT.

The sample holds a few counts of this clonotype. This chain connects TRBV11-2 to TRBJ2-7, with D tentatively TRBD2 (5 bases). Trimming pared 7 bases from V and 3 bases from J, leaving 16 bases between. This CDR3 region has 14 residues. Germline loops: CDR1 SGHAT, CDR2 FQNNGV. The CDR3 DNA reads TGTGCCAGCACCCTTCCCACGGCGGGCTACGAGCAGTACTTC. This gives the protein CASTLPTAGYEQYF.

The table lists this clonotype with a few counts. This chain uses TRBV3-1 with TRBJ2-3; a possible D gene is TRBD2 (5 bases). The CDR3 contains 13 residues. Per the germline V gene, CDR1 is LGHDT and CDR2 is YNNKEL (reference sequence). Trimming shortened V by 4 bases and J by 4 bases, and 9 bases separated the two germline ends. For the CDR3, the DNA is TGTGCCAGCAGCCGGCTAGCCGCAGATACGCAGTATTTT. This codes for CASSRLAADTQYF.

This clonotype has a count of ten or more. The junction and the germline gene differ at one end; a read error may be behind it. V and J are TRBV12-3 or TRBV12-4 and TRBJ2-1; 14 bases match TRBD2. The CDR3 loop spans 15 amino acids. The CDR3 sequence is CASSLGLAGVGEQFF. CDR3 nucleotide sequence: TGCGCCAGCAGCTTGGGACTAGCGGGAGTGGGGGAGCAGTTCTTC.

Only a few counts were recorded for this clonotype. The V and J genes are TRBV24-1 and TRBJ2-3; possibly TRBD2 for D (5 bases). V lost 2 bases, J lost 6 bases, and 11 bases lay in between. Germline loops: CDR1 KGHDR, CDR2 SFDVKD. The CDR3 runs to 14 residues. CDR3 protein: CATSDSLAADTQYF. CDR3 nucleotides: TGTGCCACCAGTGATTCGCTAGCAGCTGATACGCAGTATTTT.

This chain uses TRBV7-6 with TRBJ2-1, with a possible D match to TRBD1 (5 bases). The CDR3 totals 15 residues. V was clipped by 2 bases and J by 8 bases, with 16 bases between them. Germline V gene sequence: CDR1 SGHVS, CDR2 FNYEAQ. CDR3 nucleotides: TGTGCCAGCAGCTTATACCAGGGCCCCCTAGATGAGCAGTTCTTC. It specifies CASSLYQGPLDEQFF.